This T cell receptor (beta chain) was sequenced in a study of OX40 agonist ivuxolimab in advanced cancers. Across the whole study: A partial response was reached by three patients: one with hepatocellular carcinoma and two with cutaneous melanoma.

Libraries were prepared by immunoSEQ multiplex PCR; TCRdb keeps only in-frame clonotypes and omits some of them. The sample has roughly 74,000 clones, about 94% seen once. Germline V gene lookup returns CDR1 SGHDT and CDR2 YYEEEE. The ends were cut back, 1 base at V and 0 bases at J, with 13 bases in the middle. The CDR3 spans 16 residues. The TCR sequence derives from an adult with an advanced solid tumor such as melanoma, head and neck, liver or kidney cancer. V gene TRBV5-6 combines with J gene TRBJ1-1, with unresolved D. This specimen consisted of CD4+ or CD8+ T cells sorted from blood, obtained in a trial of the OX40 agonist ivuxolimab. This chain's CDR3 is CASSLLLGLMNTEAFF. CDR3 sequence (DNA): TGTGCCAGCAGCTTGCTTTTGGGCCTCATGAACACTGAAGCTTTCTTT.